A single sample gave rise to the 29 T cell receptor beta chains below, sequenced in a study of T cell repertoires in cytomegalovirus infection. TCRdb reanalysed the reads using MiXCR and keeps one entry per CDR3 protein. The sample has 380,000 or so distinct CDR3 sequences, about 35% seen once; the top ten hold about 13%. No antigen is known for these receptors. The material was cultured PBMCs, obtained from culture after CMV antigen stimulation. The origin of the receptors is a human donor in good health (CMV status not recorded). Some clones in this sample may be carry-over from other donors' samples.

This rearrangement joins TRBV2 to TRBJ1-5; 7 bases align to TRBD1. Trimming took 8 bases from V and 1 from J; bases not matched to a gene: 8. CDR3 length: 15 residues. Germline V gene data show CDR1 as SNHLY and CDR2 as FYNNEI. The chain's CDR3 is CASVLSGGSNQPQHF. As DNA, the CDR3 is TGTGCCAGCGTCTTGTCAGGGGGGAGCAATCAGCCCCAGCATTTT.

There are a few counts of this clonotype. J is TRBJ2-2 and V is TRBV7-2; 11 bases are shared with TRBD2. CDR3 size: 15 residues. Germline V gene lookup returns CDR1 SGHTA and CDR2 FQGNSA. V dropped 6 bases and J dropped 5; count of bases not matched to a gene: 5. The CDR3 here is CASRRASGRTGELFF. In nucleotides, the CDR3 is TGTGCCAGCAGGAGAGCTAGCGGGAGGACCGGGGAGCTGTTTTTT.

V usage is TRBV9 and J usage is TRBJ1-5; 7 bases are a match to TRBD1. The V and J ends lost 3 bases and 0 bases, in that order; junction bases with no gene match: 3. From germline, CDR1 is SGDLS and CDR2 YYNGEE. CDR3 size: 15 residues. The CDR3 coding sequence is TGTGCCAGCAGCGCTGGGACAGATAGCAATCAGCCCCAGCATTTT. Encoded protein: CASSAGTDSNQPQHF.

V and J are TRBV19 and TRBJ2-1, with 9 bases fitting TRBD2. Germline CDR1 reads LNHDA; CDR2 reads SQIVND (reference sequence). This CDR3 contains 16 residues. With V trimmed by 3 bases and J by 1 base, 4 bases remained unmatched. The CDR3 region has the DNA TGTGCCAGTAGTATTGGGGCGGGAGGGTCCTACAATGAGCAGTTCTTC. Translating gives CASSIGAGGSYNEQFF.

The chain has TRBV7-9 and TRBJ2-7; D call uncertain. Germline CDR1 reads SEHNR; CDR2 reads FQNEAQ (reference sequence). Between the trimmed V and J ends, which lost 4 bases and 2 bases, there was a span of 6 bases. The CDR3 length is 12 residues. For the CDR3, the DNA is TGTGCCAGCAGCTCAAATCCCTACGAGCAGTACGTC. Residues: CASSSNPYEQYV.

This clonotype was seen once. V usage is TRBV7-6 and J usage is TRBJ2-7; TRBD2 agrees at 11 bases. Trimming cost V 5 bases and J 2 bases; bases outside gene matches: 20. The V gene's germline CDR1 is SGHVS and CDR2 FNYEAQ. The CDR3 sequence is 20 residues long. The CDR3: CASSPSREMLAGGETYEQYF. The CDR3 DNA is TGTGCCAGCAGCCCCTCTCGTGAGATGCTAGCGGGAGGCGAAACCTACGAGCAGTACTTC.

The chain links TRBV3-1 to TRBJ2-1; a possible D gene is TRBD2 (5 bases). CDR3 length: 15 residues. V was shortened by 1 base and J by 0 bases, with 7 bases between the two germline ends. The germline CDR1 and CDR2 sequences are LGHDT and YNNKEL (reference sequence). For the CDR3, the DNA is TGTGCCAGCAGCCAAGCACTAGGCTCCTACAATGAGCAGTTCTTC. Protein product: CASSQALGSYNEQFF.

This clonotype turned up a few times. The genes are TRBV12-3 or TRBV12-4 and TRBJ2-6; D remains ambiguous. The CDR3 runs to 15 residues. V lost 6 bases and J lost 2, with 11 bases in between. The DNA for the CDR3 is TGTGCCAGCAGGCAGCTAGTAGCTGGGGCCAACGTCCTGACTTTC. Translation: CASRQLVAGANVLTF.

This clonotype was counted at least ten times. The chain links TRBV20-1 to TRBJ2-7, with D maybe TRBD2 (6 bases). The CDR3 has 15 amino acids. The germline CDR1 and CDR2 sequences are DFQATT and SNEGSKA (reference sequence). Between the trimmed V and J ends, which lost 3 bases and 0 bases, there was a span of 15 bases. CDR3 bases: TGCAGTGCTAGCCATCCAGCGGGTGCCTCCTACGAGCAGTACTTC. This codes for CSASHPAGASYEQYF.

This clonotype is medium-sized within its sample. The rearrangement links TRBV7-2 to TRBJ2-1; 13 nucleotides align to TRBD2. Trimming removed 5 bases from V and 1 base from J; junction bases left unmatched: 11. Germline lookup yields CDR1 SGHTA and CDR2 FQGNSA. This CDR3 comprises 19 residues. The DNA of the CDR3 is TGTGCCAGCAGCCTCAGACCGGGACTAGCGGGATTATCCTACAATGAGCAGTTCTTC. This gives the protein CASSLRPGLAGLSYNEQFF.

The chain employs TRBV7-2 and TRBJ1-5, with 8 bases matching TRBD1. The CDR3 has 17 amino acids. Germline CDR1 reads SGHTA; CDR2 reads FQGNSA. Unmatched junction bases numbered 7, after V lost 1 base and J lost 2 bases. The CDR3, as DNA: TGTGCCAGCAGCTTAGTAGGGGGGGGACAGGGCAATCAGCCCCAGCATTTT. Translating gives CASSLVGGGQGNQPQHF.

This clonotype was observed a few times. V usage is TRBV11-1 and J usage is TRBJ2-1; TRBD1 aligns across 7 bases. CDR3 length: 13 residues. Germline assignment: CDR1 SGHAT and CDR2 FQDESV (reference sequence). V gave up 1 base and J gave up 11 bases; unmatched junction bases: 5. CDR3 sequence: CASSLEPGQKQFF. The CDR3 nucleotides read TGTGCCAGCAGCTTAGAGCCGGGACAGAAGCAGTTCTTC.

The table lists this clonotype with a few counts. The rearrangement links TRBV2 to TRBJ2-2; D might be TRBD2 (6 bases). Germline CDR1 SNHLY, CDR2 FYNNEI. Trimming removed 7 bases at V and 0 bases at J, with 9 bases between. CDR3 length: 14 amino acids. CDR3 amino acids: CASKEGANTGELFF. The CDR3 region has the DNA TGTGCCAGCAAGGAGGGTGCGAACACCGGGGAGCTGTTTTTT.

The chain recombines TRBV5-4 with TRBJ2-2, with 7 bases aligning to TRBD1. This CDR3 has 14 residues. CDR1 SGHNT and CDR2 YYREEE come from the germline V gene (reference sequence). V was clipped by 9 bases and J by 1 base; unmatched bases: 6. In DNA form, the CDR3 reads TGTGCCACCACAGGACAGGAGAACACCGGGGAGCTGTTTTTT. Translation gives CATTGQENTGELFF.

Ten or more counts support this clonotype. J is TRBJ1-1 and V is TRBV7-2; unclear D gene. The CDR3 consists of 14 residues. V gave up 0 bases and J gave up 3 bases, with 8 bases separating them. Per the germline V gene, CDR1 is SGHTA and CDR2 is FQGNSA. CDR3 region: CASSLARRDTEAFF. The CDR3 DNA reads TGTGCCAGCAGCTTAGCGAGGAGGGACACTGAAGCTTTCTTT.

The chain employs TRBV7-8 and TRBJ2-4, with 9 bases that match TRBD2. V gave up 5 bases and J gave up 2 bases; unmatched junction bases: 7. The germline V gene encodes CDR1 SGHVS and CDR2 FQNEAQ. This CDR3 spans 16 amino acids. CDR3 in amino acids: CASSGSGSGTKNIQYF. As DNA, the CDR3 is TGTGCCAGCAGCGGTAGCGGGAGTGGGACCAAAAACATTCAGTACTTC.

This chain uses TRBV19 with TRBJ1-2, with 7 bases matching TRBD1. V trimming: 8 bases; J trimming: 6 bases; junction bases outside the gene matches: 21. Germline V gene data show CDR1 as LNHDA and CDR2 as SQIVND (reference sequence). The CDR3 loop spans 17 amino acids. The CDR3 DNA reads as TGTGCCAGTGTTGCTACCTCAGGGGGGGCGCTCACCCATGGCTACACCTTC. This translates into CASVATSGGALTHGYTF.

The sample holds a few counts of this clonotype. V usage is TRBV19 and J usage is TRBJ1-2; no clear D. V was clipped by 1 base and J by 4 bases, with 7 bases between them. The germline CDR1 and CDR2 sequences are LNHDA and SQIVND (reference sequence). The CDR3 extends over 13 amino acids. The CDR3 loop reads CASSIGSGYGYTF. The CDR3 nucleotides are TGTGCCAGTAGTATAGGGAGTGGCTATGGCTACACCTTC.

This clonotype showed up just a few times. The genes are TRBV6-2 or TRBV6-3 and TRBJ2-7; perhaps TRBD1 as D (5 bases). Germline assignment: CDR1 MNHEY and CDR2 SVGEGT. The V gene lost 7 bases and the J gene lost 3 bases, with 13 bases spanning the gap. The CDR3 length is 13 residues. DNA for the CDR3: TGTGCCAGCAACAACCGACAGAACTACGAGCAGTACGTC. This gives the protein CASNNRQNYEQYV.

V is TRBV12-3 or TRBV12-4 and J is TRBJ2-7; D is unresolved. Trimming took off 3 bases at V and 2 bases at J, with 14 bases between the two ends. The CDR3 length is 15 residues. The CDR3 is CASSFGVAITYEQYF. The DNA for the CDR3 is TGTGCCAGCAGTTTTGGGGTAGCTATAACCTACGAGCAGTACTTC.

The chain joins TRBV7-9 to TRBJ2-3; a possible D gene is TRBD2 (6 bases). The V and J ends lost 4 bases and 2 bases respectively, with 10 bases between them. Germline CDR1 and CDR2: SEHNR and FQNEAQ (reference sequence). The CDR3 length is 14 residues. Written as DNA, the CDR3 is TGTGCCAGCAGCTCGGAGGGATACACAGATACGCAGTATTTT. It specifies CASSSEGYTDTQYF.

The chain is built from TRBV7-2 and TRBJ2-1, with D perhaps TRBD1 (6 bases). From germline, CDR1 is SGHTA and CDR2 FQGNSA. The CDR3 spans 12 residues. Trimming pared 4 bases from V and 5 bases from J, leaving 6 bases between. The CDR3 nucleotides are TGTGCCAGCAGCTGGGACAACAATGAGCAGTTCTTC. It is translated as CASSWDNNEQFF.

The rearrangement uses TRBV6-8 and TRBJ2-3, with TRBD2 matching over 8 bases. From germline, CDR1 is MNHGY and CDR2 SAAAGT. The V gene end was trimmed by 2 bases and the J gene end by 7 bases; junction bases not matched to a gene: 8. This CDR3 spans 15 amino acids. CDR3 loop: CASSYRLAGSHTQYF. The CDR3 DNA follows: TGTGCCAGCAGTTACCGGCTAGCGGGTTCCCATACGCAGTATTTT.

This clonotype occurred a few times. This chain uses TRBV20-1 with TRBJ2-1, with TRBD2 identical over 11 bases. The V gene's germline CDR1 is DFQATT and CDR2 SNEGSKA (reference sequence). This CDR3 has 14 amino acids. After removal of 5 bases from V and 4 bases from J, the junction contained 4 bases not matched to a gene. The CDR3 loop reads CSAAGTSGYNEQFF. Here the CDR3 DNA reads TGCAGTGCTGCCGGGACTAGCGGTTACAATGAGCAGTTCTTC.

This sequence joins TRBV24-1 and TRBJ2-5; a weak D match, TRBD1 (6 bases). V gave up 3 bases and J gave up 4 bases, with 14 bases separating them. Germline loops: CDR1 KGHDR, CDR2 SFDVKD. The CDR3 length is 15 residues. The DNA of the CDR3 is TGTGCCACCAGTGATCCCCAGGGGTCCGGAGAGACCCAGTACTTC. It encodes CATSDPQGSGETQYF.

The chain recombines TRBV20-1 with TRBJ1-6; tentatively, D is TRBD1 (6 bases). Germline-derived CDR1 and CDR2 are DFQATT and SNEGSKA (reference sequence). This CDR3 has 16 residues. The ends were cut back, 6 bases at V and 7 bases at J, with 22 bases in the middle. The CDR3 protein is CSARTSRGSGNSPLHF. For the CDR3, the DNA is TGCAGTGCGAGAACCAGCAGGGGCTCGGGAAATTCACCCCTCCACTTT.

This clonotype showed up just a few times. The chain couples TRBV7-2 to TRBJ2-7; D not certain. Trimming pared 1 base from V and 6 bases from J, leaving 13 bases between. Germline V lookup: CDR1 SGHTA, CDR2 FQGNSA. This CDR3 contains 14 residues. The chain's CDR3 is CASSLVSWDPEQYV. In DNA, the CDR3 is TGTGCCAGCAGCTTAGTGTCGTGGGATCCCGAGCAGTACGTC.

This clonotype was observed a few times. This chain links TRBV5-4 with TRBJ1-3; D is undetermined. The germline CDR1 and CDR2 sequences are SGHNT and YYREEE (reference sequence). This CDR3 is 13 amino acids long. Deletions cut 3 bases from V and 4 bases from J, with 8 bases between. The CDR3, as DNA: TGTGCCAGCAGCTCCGCGGGAGGAAACACCATATATTTT. Its translation: CASSSAGGNTIYF. Combining the CDR3 with reference TRBV5-4 and TRBJ1-3 gives the whole variable domain ETGVTQSPTHLIKTRGQQVTLRCSSQSGHNTVSWYQQALGQGPQFIFQYYREEENGRGNFPPRFSGLQFPNYSSELNVNALELDDSALYLCASSSAGGNTIYFGEGSWLTVV.

V is TRBV4-1 and J is TRBJ1-3, with no clear D. V gave up 0 bases and J gave up 1 base, with 7 bases separating them. Germline V gene sequence: CDR1 MGHRA, CDR2 YSYEKL. The CDR3 sequence is 15 residues long. CDR3 loop: CASSQDVQSGNTIYF. CDR3 nucleotide sequence: TGCGCCAGCAGCCAAGACGTACAGTCTGGAAACACCATATATTTT.